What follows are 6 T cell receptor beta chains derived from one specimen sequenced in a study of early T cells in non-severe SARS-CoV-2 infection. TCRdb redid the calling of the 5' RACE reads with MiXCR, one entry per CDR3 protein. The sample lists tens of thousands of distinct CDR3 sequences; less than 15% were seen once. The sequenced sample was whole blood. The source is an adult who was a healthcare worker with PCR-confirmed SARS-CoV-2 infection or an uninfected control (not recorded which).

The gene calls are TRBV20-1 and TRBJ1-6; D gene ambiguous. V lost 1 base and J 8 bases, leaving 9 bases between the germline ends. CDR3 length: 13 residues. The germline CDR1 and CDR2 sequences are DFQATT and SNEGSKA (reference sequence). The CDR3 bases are TGCAGTGCTAGAGTAGTTGGGGATTCACCCCTCCACTTT. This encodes CSARVVGDSPLHF.

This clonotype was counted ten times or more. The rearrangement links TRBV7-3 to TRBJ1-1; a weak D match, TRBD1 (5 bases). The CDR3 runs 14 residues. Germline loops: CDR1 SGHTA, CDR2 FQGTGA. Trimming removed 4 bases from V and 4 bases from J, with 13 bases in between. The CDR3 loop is CASSSQGAGTEAFF. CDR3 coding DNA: TGTGCCAGCAGCTCGCAGGGTGCCGGCACTGAAGCTTTCTTT.

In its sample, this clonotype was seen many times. In DNA form, the CDR3 reads TGCAGCGTCCATAGCGGGGAGACCCAGTACTTC. Its protein is CSVHSGETQYF. The chain couples TRBV29-1 to TRBJ2-5; 7 bases line up with TRBD2. J gave up 5 bases and V 6 bases, and 3 bases lay outside the gene matches. Germline V gene sequence: CDR1 SQVTM, CDR2 ANQGSEA. The CDR3 is made up of 11 amino acids. Full variable domain (outside the CDR3, taken from reference TRBV29-1 and TRBJ2-5): SAVISQKPSRDICQRGTSLTIQCQVDSQVTMMFWYRQQPGQSLTLIATANQGSEATYESGFVIDKFPISRPNLTFSTLTVSNMSPEDSSIYLCSVHSGETQYFGPGTRLLVL.

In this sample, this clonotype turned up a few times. The CDR3 coding sequence is TGCAGCGTCGAACTAGCGGGGACCTACAATGAGCAGTTCTTC. This translates into CSVELAGTYNEQFF. The chain carries TRBV29-1 and TRBJ2-1; TRBD2 matches 10 bases. Germline V gene sequence: CDR1 SQVTM, CDR2 ANQGSEA. Trimming cost V 6 bases and J 2 bases; bases outside gene matches: 4. CDR3 length equals 14 residues.

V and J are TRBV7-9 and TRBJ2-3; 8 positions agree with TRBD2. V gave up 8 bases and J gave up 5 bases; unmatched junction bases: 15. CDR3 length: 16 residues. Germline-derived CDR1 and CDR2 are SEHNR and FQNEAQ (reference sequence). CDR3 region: CASGSMGGGGRDTQYF. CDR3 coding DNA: TGTGCCAGCGGATCAATGGGAGGCGGGGGGAGAGATACGCAGTATTTT. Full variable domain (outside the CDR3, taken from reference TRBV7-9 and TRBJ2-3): DTGVSQNPRHKITKRGQNVTFRCDPISEHNRLYWYRQTLGQGPEFLTYFQNEAQLEKSRLLSDRFSAERPKGSFSTLEIQRTEQGDSAMYLCASGSMGGGGRDTQYFGPGTRLTVL.

The DNA of the CDR3 is TGTGCCAGCCAGGCTTACGGTCCGGGACAGGGGGGTAGAGAGACCCAGTACTTC. This gives the protein CASQAYGPGQGGRETQYF. The chain is built from TRBV21-1 and TRBJ2-5; TRBD1 is taken as the D call from the table, unchecked against the DNA. TRBV21-1 is reported as a pseudogene. The CDR3 sequence is 18 residues long.